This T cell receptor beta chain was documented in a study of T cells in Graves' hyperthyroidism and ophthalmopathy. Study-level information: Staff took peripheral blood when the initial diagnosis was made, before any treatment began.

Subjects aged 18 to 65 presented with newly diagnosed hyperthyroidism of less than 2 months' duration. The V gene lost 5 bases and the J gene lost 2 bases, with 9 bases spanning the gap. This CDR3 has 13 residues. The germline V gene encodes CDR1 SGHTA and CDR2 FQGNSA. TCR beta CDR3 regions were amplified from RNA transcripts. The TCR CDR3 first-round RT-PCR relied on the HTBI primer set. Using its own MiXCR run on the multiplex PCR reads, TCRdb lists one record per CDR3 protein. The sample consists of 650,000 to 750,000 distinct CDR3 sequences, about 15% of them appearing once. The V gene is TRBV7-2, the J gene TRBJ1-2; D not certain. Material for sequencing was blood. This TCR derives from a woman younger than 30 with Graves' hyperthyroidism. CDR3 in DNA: TGTGCCAGCAGCCGCCCGGAGAACTATGGCTACACCTTC. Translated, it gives CASSRPENYGYTF.